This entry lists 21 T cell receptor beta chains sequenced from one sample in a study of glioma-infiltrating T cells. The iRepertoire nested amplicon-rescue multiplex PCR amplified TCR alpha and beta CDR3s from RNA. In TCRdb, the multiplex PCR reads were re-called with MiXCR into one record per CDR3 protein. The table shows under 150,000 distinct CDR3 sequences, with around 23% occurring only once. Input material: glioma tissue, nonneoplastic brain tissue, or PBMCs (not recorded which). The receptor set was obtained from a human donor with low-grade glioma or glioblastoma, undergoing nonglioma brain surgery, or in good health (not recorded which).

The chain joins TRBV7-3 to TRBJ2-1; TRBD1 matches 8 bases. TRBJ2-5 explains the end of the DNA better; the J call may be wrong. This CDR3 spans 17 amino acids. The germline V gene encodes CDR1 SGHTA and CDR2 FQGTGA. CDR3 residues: CASSLQTGGLIQETQYF. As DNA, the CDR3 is TGTGCCAGCAGCTTACAAACAGGGGGTTTGATTCAAGAGACCCAGTACTTC.

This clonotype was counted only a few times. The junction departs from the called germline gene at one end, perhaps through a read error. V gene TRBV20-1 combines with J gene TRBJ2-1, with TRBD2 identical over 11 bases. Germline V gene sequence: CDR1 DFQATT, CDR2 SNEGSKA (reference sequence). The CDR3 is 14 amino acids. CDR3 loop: CGALAGGLDNEQFF. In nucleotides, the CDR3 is TGCGGTGCCTTAGCGGGGGGGCTTGATAATGAGCAGTTCTTC.

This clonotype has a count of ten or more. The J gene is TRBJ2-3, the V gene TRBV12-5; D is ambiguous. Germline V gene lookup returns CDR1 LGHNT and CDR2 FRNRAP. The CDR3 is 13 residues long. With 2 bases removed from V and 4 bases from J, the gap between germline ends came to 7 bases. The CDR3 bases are TGTGCTAGTGGTTTGTCCGAGGCAGATACGCAGTATTTT. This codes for CASGLSEADTQYF.

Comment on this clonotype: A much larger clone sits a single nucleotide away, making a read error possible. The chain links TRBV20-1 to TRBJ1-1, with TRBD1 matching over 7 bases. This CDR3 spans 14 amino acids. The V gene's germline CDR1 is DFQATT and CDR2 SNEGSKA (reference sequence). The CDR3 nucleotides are TGCAGTGCTAGAGATGGACAGGCGTACACTGGAGCTTTCTTT. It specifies CSARDGQAYTGAFF.

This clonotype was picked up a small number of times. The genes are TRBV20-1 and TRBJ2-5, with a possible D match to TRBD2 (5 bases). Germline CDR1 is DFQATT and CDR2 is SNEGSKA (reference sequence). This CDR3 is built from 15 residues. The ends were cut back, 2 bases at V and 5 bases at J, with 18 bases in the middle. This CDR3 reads CSARLPTGVGETQYF. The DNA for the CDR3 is TGCAGTGCTAGACTCCCCACCGGGGTCGGGGAGACCCAGTACTTC.

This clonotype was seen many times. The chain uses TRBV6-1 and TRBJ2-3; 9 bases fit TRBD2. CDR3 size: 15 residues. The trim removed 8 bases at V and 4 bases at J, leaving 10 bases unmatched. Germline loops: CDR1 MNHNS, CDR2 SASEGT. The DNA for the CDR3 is TGTGCCAGCCACCTCGGACTAGCGAGATCAGATACGCAGTATTTT. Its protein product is CASHLGLARSDTQYF.

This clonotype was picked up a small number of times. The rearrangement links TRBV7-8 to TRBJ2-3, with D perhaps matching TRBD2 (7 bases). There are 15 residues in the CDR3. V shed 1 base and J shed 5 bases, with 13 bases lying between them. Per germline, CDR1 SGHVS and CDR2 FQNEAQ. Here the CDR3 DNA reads TGTGCCAGCAGCTTAGGGGGGGGCGGAAAAGATACGCAGTATTTT. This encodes CASSLGGGGKDTQYF.

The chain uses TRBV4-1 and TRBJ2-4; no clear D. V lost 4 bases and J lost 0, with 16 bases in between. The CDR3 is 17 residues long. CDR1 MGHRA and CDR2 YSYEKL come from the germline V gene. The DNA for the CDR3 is TGCGCCAGCAGCCCGATCGGGCAGGTGTTAGCCAAAAACATTCAGTACTTC. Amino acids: CASSPIGQVLAKNIQYF.

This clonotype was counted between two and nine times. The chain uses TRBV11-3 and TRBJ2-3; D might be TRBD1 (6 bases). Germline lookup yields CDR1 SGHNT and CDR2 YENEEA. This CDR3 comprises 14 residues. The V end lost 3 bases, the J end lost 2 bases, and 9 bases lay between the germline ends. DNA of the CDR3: TGTGCCAGCAGCTTGGACAGCTCCACAGATACGCAGTATTTT. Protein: CASSLDSSTDTQYF.

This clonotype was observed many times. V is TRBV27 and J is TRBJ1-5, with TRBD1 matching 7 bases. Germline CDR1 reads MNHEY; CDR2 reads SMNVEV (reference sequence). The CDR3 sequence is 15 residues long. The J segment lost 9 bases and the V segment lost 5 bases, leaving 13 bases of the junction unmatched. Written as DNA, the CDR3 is TGTGCCAGCAGTACAGGGACAGCTCCCCCGAGGCCCCAGCATTTT. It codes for CASSTGTAPPRPQHF.

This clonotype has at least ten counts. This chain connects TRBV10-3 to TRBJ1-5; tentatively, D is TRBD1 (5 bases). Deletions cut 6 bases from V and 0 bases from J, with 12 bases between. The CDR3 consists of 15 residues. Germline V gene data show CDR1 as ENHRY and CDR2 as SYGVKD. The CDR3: CAIRPTGDSNQPQHF. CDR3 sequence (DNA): TGTGCCATCAGGCCAACAGGAGATAGCAATCAGCCCCAGCATTTT.

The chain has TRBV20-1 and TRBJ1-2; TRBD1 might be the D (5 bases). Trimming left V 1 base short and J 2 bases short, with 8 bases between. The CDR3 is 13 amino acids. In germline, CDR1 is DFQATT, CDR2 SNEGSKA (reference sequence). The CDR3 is CSARARANYGYTF. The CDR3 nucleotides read TGCAGTGCTAGAGCCAGGGCCAACTATGGCTACACCTTC.

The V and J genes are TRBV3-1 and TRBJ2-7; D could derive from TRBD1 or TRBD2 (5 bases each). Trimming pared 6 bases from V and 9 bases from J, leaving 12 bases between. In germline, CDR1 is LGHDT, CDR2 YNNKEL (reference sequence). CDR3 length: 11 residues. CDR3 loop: CASRGVGGQYV. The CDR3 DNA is TGTGCCAGCAGGGGTGTTGGGGGGCAGTACGTC.

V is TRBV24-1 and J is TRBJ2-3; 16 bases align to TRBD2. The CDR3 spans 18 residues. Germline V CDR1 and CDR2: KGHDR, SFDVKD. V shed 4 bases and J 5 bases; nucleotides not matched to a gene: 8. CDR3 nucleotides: TGTGCCACCAGTGACCCGGGGACTAGCGGGGGGGCCGTAGATACGCAGTATTTT. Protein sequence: CATSDPGTSGGAVDTQYF.

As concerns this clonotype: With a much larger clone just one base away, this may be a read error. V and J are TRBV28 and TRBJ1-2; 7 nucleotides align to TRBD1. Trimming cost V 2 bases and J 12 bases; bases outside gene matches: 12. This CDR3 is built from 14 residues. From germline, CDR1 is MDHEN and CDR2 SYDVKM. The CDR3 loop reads CASSLGGQAKGHTF. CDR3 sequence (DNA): TGTGCCAGCAGTTTAGGTGGACAGGCTAAGGGCCACACCTTC.

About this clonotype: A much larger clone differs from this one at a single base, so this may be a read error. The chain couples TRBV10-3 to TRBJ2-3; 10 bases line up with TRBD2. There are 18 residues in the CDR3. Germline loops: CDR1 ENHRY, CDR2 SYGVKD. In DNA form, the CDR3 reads TGTGCCATCAGTGAGGTTAGCGGGGGGCCGACTAGCACAGATAGGCAGTATTTT. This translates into CAISEVSGGPTSTDRQYF.

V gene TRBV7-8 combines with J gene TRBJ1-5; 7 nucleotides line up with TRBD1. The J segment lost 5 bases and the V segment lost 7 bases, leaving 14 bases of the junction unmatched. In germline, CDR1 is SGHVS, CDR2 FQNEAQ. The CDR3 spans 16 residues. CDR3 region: CASNRLGQGVDQPQHF. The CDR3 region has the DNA TGTGCCAGCAACCGACTGGGGCAGGGGGTAGATCAGCCCCAGCATTTT.

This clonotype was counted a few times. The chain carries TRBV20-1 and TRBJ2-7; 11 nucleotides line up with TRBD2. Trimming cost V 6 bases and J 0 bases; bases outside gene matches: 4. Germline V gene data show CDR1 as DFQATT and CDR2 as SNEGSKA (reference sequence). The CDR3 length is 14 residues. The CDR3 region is CSATSGGLSYEQYV. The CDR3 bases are TGCAGTGCAACTAGCGGGGGCCTCTCCTACGAGCAGTACGTC.

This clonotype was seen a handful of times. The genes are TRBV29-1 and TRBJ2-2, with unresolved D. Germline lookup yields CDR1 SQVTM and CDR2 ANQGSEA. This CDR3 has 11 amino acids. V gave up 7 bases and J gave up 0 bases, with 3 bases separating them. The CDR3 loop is CSATNTGELFF. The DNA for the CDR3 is TGCAGCGCCACGAACACCGGGGAGCTGTTTTTT.

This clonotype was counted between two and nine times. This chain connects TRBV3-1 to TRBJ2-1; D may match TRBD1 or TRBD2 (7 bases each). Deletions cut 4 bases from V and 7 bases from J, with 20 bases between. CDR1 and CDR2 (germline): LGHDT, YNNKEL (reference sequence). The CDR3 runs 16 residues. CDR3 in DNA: TGTGCCAGCAGCCCCTCTGACAGGGAGGGTATGAATGAGCAGTTCTTC. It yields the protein CASSPSDREGMNEQFF.

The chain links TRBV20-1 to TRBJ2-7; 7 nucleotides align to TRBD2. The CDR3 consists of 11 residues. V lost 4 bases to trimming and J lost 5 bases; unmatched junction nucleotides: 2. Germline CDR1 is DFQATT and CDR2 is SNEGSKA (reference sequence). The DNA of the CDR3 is TGCAGTGCTACCGGGGGGAACGAGCAGTACGTC. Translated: CSATGGNEQYV.